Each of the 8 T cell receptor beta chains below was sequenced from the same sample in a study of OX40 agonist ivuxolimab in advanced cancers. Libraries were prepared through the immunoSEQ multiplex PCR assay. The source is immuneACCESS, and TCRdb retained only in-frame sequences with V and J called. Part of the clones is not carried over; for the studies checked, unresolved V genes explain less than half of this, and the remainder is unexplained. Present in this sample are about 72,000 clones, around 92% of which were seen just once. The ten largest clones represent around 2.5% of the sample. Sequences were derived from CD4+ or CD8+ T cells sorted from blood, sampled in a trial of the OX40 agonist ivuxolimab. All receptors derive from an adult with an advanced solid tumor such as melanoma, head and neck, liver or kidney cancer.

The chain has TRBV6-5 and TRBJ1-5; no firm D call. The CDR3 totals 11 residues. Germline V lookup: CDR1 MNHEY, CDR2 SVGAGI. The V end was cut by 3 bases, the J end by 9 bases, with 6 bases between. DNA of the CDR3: TGTGCCAGCAGTTATGATCCGCCCCAGCATTTT. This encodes CASSYDPPQHF.

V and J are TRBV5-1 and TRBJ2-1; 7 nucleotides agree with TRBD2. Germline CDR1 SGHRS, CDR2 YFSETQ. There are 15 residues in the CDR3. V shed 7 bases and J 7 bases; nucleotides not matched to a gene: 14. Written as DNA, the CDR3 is TGCGCCAGCCGACCGGTGAAAGCGGGGTCTAATGAGCAGTTCTTC. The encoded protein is CASRPVKAGSNEQFF.

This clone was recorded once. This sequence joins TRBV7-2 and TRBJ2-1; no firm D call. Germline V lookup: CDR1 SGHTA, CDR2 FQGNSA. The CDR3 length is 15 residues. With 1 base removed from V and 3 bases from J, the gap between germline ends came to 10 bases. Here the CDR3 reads CASSLGAGIYNEQFF. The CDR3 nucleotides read TGTGCCAGCAGCTTAGGGGCCGGAATCTACAATGAGCAGTTCTTC. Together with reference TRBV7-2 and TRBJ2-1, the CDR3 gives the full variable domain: GAGVSQSPSNKVTEKGKDVELRCDPISGHTALYWYRQSLGQGLEFLIYFQGNSAPDKSGLPSDRFSAERTGGSVSTLTIQRTQQEDSAVYLCASSLGAGIYNEQFFGPGTRLTVL.

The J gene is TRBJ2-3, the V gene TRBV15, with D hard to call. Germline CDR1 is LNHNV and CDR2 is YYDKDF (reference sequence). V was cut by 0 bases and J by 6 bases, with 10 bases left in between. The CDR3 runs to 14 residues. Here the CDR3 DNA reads TGTGCCACCAGCAGAGAGGCCCAAAGGGATACGCAGTATTTT. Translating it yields CATSREAQRDTQYF.

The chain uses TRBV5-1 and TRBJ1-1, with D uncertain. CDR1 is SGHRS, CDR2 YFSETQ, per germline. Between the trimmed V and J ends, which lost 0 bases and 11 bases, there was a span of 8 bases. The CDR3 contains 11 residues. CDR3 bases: TGCGCCAGCAGCTTGGGGGGAGAGGCTTTCTTT. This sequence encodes CASSLGGEAFF.

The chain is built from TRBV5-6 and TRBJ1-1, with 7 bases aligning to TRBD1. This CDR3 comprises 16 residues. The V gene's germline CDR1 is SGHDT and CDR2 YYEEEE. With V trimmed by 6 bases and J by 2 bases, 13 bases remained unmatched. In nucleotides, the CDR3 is TGTGCCAGCACCCCAATTTGGGGAGGGGGCAACACTGAAGCTTTCTTT. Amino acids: CASTPIWGGGNTEAFF. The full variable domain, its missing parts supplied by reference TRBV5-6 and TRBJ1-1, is DAGVTQSPTHLIKTRGQQVTLRCSPKSGHDTVSWYQQALGQGPQFIFQYYEEEERQRGNFPDRFSGHQFPNYSSELNVNALLLGDSALYLCASTPIWGGGNTEAFFGQGTRLTVV.

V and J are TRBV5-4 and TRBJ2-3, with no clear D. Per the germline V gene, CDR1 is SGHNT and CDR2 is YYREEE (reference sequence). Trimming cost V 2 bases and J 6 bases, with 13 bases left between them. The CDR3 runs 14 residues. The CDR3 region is CASSLTRFQDTQYF. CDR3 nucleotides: TGTGCCAGCAGCTTAACCAGGTTCCAGGATACGCAGTATTTT.

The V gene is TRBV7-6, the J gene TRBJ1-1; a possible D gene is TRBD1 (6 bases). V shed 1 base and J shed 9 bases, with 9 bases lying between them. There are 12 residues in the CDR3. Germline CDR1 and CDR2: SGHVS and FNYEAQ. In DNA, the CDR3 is TGTGCCAGCAGCTTAGGGGGGCTCCAAGCTTTCTTT. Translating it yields CASSLGGLQAFF. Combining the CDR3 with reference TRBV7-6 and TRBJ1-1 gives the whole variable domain GAGVSQSPRYKVTKRGQDVALRCDPISGHVSLYWYRQALGQGPEFLTYFNYEAQQDKSGLPNDRFSAERPEGSISTLTIQRTEQRDSAMYRCASSLGGLQAFFGQGTRLTVV.